This T cell receptor (beta chain) was obtained from a study of blood T cell repertoires in COVID-19. Some clones are missing from TCRdb's copy, which holds only in-frame ones; the method was immunoSEQ multiplex PCR. The sample holds 50,000 to 75,000 clones, roughly 80% seen once. CDR3 length: 15 residues. Germline-derived CDR1 and CDR2 are KGHDR and SFDVKD. The ends were cut back, 6 bases at V and 4 bases at J, with 15 bases in the middle. The sequencing sample was made of peripheral blood. The V and J genes are TRBV24-1 and TRBJ1-5, with D possibly being TRBD1 (6 bases). This clonotype was sampled from a woman aged 45 to 65 with active or convalescent COVID-19. DNA of the CDR3: TGTGCCACCAGTCAGAACAGGGTCGGGAATCAGCCCCAGCATTTT. Its protein product is CATSQNRVGNQPQHF.